This TCR beta chain was sequenced during a study of blood T cell repertoires in COVID-19. Turning to the study itself: Some COVID-19 samples were acute and others convalescent; all came from the United States, Italy and Spain.

Original handling: Amplification of reference gene primers was used by the study to estimate nucleated cell counts. This table comes from immunoSEQ multiplex PCR, and its TCRdb copy is limited to in-frame clones, with some not included. That table is the source of V, J and clone size, and D and trimming were worked out from the DNA. The table has tens of thousands of clones, approximately 79% seen once. The germline CDR1 and CDR2 sequences are MDHEN and SYDVKM. V lost 8 bases, J lost 3 bases, and 10 bases lay in between. The length of the CDR3 is 13 residues. Only a few counts were recorded for this clone.

The V gene is TRBV28, the J gene TRBJ1-4, with unresolved D. Sequences were obtained from peripheral blood. The TCR comes from a man aged 70 or older with acute or convalescent COVID-19. DNA of the CDR3: TGTGCCAGCCTTGGGAGCCCTAATGAAAAACTGTTTTTT. Amino acids: CASLGSPNEKLFF. The variable domain in full, completed from reference TRBV28 and TRBJ1-4, reads DVKVTQSSRYLVKRTGEKVFLECVQDMDHENMFWYRQDPGLGLRLIYFSYDVKMKEKGDIPEGYSVSREKKERFSLILESASTNQTSMYLCASLGSPNEKLFFGSGTQLSVL.